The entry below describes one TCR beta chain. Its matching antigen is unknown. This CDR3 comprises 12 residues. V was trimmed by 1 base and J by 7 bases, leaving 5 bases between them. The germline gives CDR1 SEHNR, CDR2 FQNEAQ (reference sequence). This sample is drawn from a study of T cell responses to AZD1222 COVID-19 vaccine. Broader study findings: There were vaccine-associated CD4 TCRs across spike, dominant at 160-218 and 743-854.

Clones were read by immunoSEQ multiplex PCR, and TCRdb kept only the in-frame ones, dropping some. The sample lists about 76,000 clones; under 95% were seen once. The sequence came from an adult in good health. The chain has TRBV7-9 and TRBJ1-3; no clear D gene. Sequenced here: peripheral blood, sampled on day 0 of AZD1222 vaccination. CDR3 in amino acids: CASSLDDNTIYF. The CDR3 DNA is TGTGCCAGCAGCTTAGATGATAACACCATATATTTT.